A selection of T cell receptor beta chains follows, all from one sample in a study of shared clonotypes between healthy human individuals. Only in-frame clones appear in the TCRdb table, and some are missing; sequencing was by immunoSEQ multiplex PCR. The data show fewer than 2.5 million clones, with more than 85% seen just once and 0.36% held by the top ten. Sequenced input: naive CD4+ T cells from PBMCs. These receptors were taken from a man aged 18 to 35 in good health. Some clones in this sample may be carry-over from other donors' samples. The CDR3 runs from the conserved cysteine through the conserved F or W. A D gene is named only where the DNA matches it firmly. Clone size is not always given. Where it is, it says once, few, many or a class for expanded clones.

V gene,clone size,J gene,D gene,CDR3 protein,CDR3 DNA
TRBV21-1,-,TRBJ1-4,-,CASSKVGQGANEKLFF,-
TRBV5-6,-,TRBJ2-1,-,CASSLRMAERYNEQFF,TGTGCCAGCAGCTTGCGTATGGCGGAACGATACAATGAGCAGTTCTTC
TRBV18,-,TRBJ2-1,-,CASSPGSGYNEQFF,TGTGCCAGCTCACCAGGTTCCGGCTACAATGAGCAGTTCTTC
TRBV7-9,-,TRBJ1-3,-,CASSIPKEVRGNTIYF,TGTGCCAGCAGCATCCCAAAGGAAGTGAGAGGAAACACCATATATTTT
TRBV11-2,once,TRBJ2-1,-,CASSLDYRVESSYNEQFF,TGTGCCAGCAGCTTAGATTACAGGGTGGAAAGCTCCTACAATGAGCAGTTCTTC
TRBV15,-,TRBJ2-1,-,CATRASGPRYNEQFF,TGTGCCACCAGAGCGTCCGGGCCCAGATACAATGAGCAGTTCTTC
TRBV13,-,TRBJ1-2,-,CASSLGDYGYTF,TGTGCCAGCAGCTTAGGCGACTATGGCTACACCTTC
TRBV28,-,TRBJ2-5,TRBD2,CASSLPGLAGPQETQYF,TGTGCCAGCAGTTTACCGGGACTAGCGGGACCGCAAGAGACCCAGTACTTC
TRBV30,-,TRBJ2-5,TRBD1,CAWSGIQDRGETQYF,TGTGCCTGGAGCGGGATTCAGGACAGGGGAGAGACCCAGTACTTC
TRBV6-6,-,TRBJ2-7,-,CASTLRDRSYEQYF,TGTGCCAGCACACTCAGGGACCGATCCTACGAGCAGTACTTC
TRBV14,-,TRBJ1-1,-,CASDKQGGTEAFF,TGTGCCAGCGATAAACAGGGCGGCACTGAAGCTTTCTTT
TRBV19,-,TRBJ2-7,-,CASSRPNYYEQYF,TGTGCCAGTAGTCGCCCGAACTACTACGAGCAGTACTTC
TRBV7-9,-,TRBJ1-2,TRBD1,CASSLTGVGGYTF,TGTGCCAGCAGCTTGACAGGGGTGGGTGGCTACACCTTC
TRBV7-2,-,TRBJ2-7,-,CASSSGHFSYEQYF,TGTGCCAGCAGCTCGGGACACTTCTCCTACGAGCAGTACTTC